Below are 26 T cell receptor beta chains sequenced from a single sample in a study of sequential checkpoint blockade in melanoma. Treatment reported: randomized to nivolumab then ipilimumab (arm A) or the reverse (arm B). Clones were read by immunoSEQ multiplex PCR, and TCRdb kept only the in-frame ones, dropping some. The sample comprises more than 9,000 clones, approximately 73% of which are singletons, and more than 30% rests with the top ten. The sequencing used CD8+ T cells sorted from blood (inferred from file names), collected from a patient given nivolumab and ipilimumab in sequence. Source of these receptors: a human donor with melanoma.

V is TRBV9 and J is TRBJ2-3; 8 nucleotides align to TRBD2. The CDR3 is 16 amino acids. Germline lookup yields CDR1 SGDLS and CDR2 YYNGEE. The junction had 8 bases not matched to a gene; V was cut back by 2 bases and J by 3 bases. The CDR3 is CASSVSGLGKTDTQYF. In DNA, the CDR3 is TGTGCCAGCAGCGTTTCGGGACTAGGAAAGACAGATACGCAGTATTTT.

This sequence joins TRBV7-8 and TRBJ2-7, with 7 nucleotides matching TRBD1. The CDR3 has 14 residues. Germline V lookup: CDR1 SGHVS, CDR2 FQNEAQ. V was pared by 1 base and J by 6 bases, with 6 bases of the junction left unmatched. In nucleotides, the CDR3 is TGTGCCAGCAGCTTAGAAGGGGGCCTCCTCGAGCAGTACTTC. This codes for CASSLEGGLLEQYF.

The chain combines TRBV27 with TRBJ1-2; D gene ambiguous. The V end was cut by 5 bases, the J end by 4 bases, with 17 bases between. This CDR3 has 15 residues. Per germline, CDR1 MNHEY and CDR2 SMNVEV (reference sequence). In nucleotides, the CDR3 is TGTGCCAGCAGTCGCCAAGTCTCTAACCCCTATGGCTACACCTTC. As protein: CASSRQVSNPYGYTF.

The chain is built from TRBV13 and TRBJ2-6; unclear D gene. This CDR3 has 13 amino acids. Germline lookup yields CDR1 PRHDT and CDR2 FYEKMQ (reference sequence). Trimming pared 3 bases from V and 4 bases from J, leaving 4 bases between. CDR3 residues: CASSLGGANVLTF. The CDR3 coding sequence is TGTGCCAGCAGCTTGGGCGGGGCCAACGTCCTGACTTTC.

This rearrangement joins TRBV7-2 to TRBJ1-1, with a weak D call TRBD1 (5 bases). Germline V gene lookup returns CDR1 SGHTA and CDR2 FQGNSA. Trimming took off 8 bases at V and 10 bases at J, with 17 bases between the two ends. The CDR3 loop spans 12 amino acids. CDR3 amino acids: CASGRDGRRAFF. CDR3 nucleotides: TGTGCCAGCGGCAGGGATGGAAGGAGAGCTTTCTTT.

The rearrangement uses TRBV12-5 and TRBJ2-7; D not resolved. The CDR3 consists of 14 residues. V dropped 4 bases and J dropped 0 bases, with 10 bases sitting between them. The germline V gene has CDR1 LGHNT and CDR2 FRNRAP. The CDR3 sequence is CASGSLDISYEQYF. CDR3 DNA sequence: TGTGCTAGTGGTTCCCTCGACATCTCCTACGAGCAGTACTTC.

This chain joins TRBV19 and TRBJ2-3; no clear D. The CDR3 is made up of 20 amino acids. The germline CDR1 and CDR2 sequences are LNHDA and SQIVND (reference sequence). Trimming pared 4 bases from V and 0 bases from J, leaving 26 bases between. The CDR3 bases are TGTGCCAGTAGTAGGAGAAACAACGATAGGCGGTCGACTAGCACAGATACGCAGTATTTT. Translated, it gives CASSRRNNDRRSTSTDTQYF. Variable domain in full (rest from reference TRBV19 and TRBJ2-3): DGGITQSPKYLFRKEGQNVTLSCEQNLNHDAMYWYRQDPGQGLRLIYYSQIVNDFQKGDIAEGYSVSREKKESFPLTVTSAQKNPTAFYLCASSRRNNDRRSTSTDTQYFGPGTRLTVL.

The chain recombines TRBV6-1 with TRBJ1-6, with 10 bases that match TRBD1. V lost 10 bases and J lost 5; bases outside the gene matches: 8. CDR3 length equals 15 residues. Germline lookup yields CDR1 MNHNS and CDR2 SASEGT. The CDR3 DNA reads TGTGCCATTGGACAGGGGGGTTTCGATAATTCACCCCTCCACTTT. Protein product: CAIGQGGFDNSPLHF.

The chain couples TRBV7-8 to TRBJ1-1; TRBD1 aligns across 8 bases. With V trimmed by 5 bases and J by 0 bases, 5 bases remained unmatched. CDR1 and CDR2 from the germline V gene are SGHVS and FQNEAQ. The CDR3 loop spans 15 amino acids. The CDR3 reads CASSHRQGLNTEAFF. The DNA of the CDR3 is TGTGCCAGCAGCCACCGACAGGGGCTGAACACTGAAGCTTTCTTT.

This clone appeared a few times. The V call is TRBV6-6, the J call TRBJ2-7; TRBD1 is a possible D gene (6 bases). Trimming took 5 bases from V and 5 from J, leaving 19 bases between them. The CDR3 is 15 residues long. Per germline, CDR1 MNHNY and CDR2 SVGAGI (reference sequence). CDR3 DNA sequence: TGTGCCAGCAGTACCTTCATGACAGGAGGCGACGAGCAGTACTTC. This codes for CASSTFMTGGDEQYF.

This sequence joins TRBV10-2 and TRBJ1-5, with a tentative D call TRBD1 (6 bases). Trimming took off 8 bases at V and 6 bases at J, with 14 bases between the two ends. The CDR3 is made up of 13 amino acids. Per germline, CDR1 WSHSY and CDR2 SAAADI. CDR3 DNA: TGCGCCAGCTCAGAGGGGGGGCCTCAGCCCCAGCATTTT. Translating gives CASSEGGPQPQHF.

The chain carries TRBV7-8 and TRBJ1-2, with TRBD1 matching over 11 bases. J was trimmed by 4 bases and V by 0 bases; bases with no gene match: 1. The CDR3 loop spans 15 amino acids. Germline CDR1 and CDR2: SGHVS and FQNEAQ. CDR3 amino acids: CASSLAGQGAYGYTF. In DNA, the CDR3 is TGTGCCAGCAGCTTAGCCGGACAGGGGGCCTATGGCTACACCTTC.

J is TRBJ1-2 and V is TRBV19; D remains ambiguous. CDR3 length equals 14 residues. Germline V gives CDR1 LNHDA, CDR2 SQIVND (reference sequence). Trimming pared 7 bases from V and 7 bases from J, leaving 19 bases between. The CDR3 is CASTHHRISGGYTF. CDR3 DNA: TGTGCCAGTACTCACCACCGAATCAGCGGTGGCTACACCTTC.

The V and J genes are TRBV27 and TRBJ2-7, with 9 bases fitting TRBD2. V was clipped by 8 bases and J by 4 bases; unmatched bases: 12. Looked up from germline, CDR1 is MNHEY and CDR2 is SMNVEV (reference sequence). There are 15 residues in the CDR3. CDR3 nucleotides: TGTGCCAGCGGGGGCTCGACTAGCGGCCTGTACGAGCAGTACTTC. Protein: CASGGSTSGLYEQYF.

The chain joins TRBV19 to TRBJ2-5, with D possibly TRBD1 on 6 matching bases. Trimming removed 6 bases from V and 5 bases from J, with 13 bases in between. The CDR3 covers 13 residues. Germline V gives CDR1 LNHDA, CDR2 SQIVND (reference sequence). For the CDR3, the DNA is TGTGCCAGTAGGACCACAGGGATGGAGACCCAGTACTTC. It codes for CASRTTGMETQYF.

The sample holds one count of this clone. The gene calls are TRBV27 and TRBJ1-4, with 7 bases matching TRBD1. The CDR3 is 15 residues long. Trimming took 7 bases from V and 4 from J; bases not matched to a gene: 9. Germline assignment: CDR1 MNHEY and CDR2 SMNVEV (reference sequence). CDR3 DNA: TGTGCCAGCAAGACCCCGGGACAGTTTAATGAAAAACTGTTTTTT. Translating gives CASKTPGQFNEKLFF.

The CDR3 region is CASSQPPGTSSTEQYF. The CDR3 DNA sequence: TGTGCCAGCAGCCAACCCCCCGGGACTAGTTCTACTGAGCAGTACTTC. The chain employs TRBV7-6 and TRBJ2-7, with 8 bases fitting TRBD2. CDR1 SGHVS and CDR2 FNYEAQ come from the germline V gene. The CDR3 is made up of 16 amino acids. V lost 5 bases to trimming and J lost 7 bases; unmatched junction nucleotides: 16. Filled out from reference TRBV7-6 and TRBJ2-7, the complete variable domain reads GAGVSQSPRYKVTKRGQDVALRCDPISGHVSLYWYRQALGQGPEFLTYFNYEAQQDKSGLPNDRFSAERPEGSISTLTIQRTEQRDSAMYRCASSQPPGTSSTEQYFGPGTRLTVT.

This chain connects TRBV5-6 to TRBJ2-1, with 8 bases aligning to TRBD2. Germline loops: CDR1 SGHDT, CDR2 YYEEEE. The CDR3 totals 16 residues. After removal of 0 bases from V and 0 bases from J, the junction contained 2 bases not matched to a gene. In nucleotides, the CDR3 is TGTGCCAGCAGCTTGGGGGCGGGGGGCTCCTACAATGAGCAGTTCTTC. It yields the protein CASSLGAGGSYNEQFF.

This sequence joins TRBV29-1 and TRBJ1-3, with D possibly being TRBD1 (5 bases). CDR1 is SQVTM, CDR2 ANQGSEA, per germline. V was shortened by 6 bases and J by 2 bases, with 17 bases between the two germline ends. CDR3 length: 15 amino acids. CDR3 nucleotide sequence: TGCAGCGTCTTGGGGACTCCCTTAACTGGAAACACCATATATTTT. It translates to CSVLGTPLTGNTIYF.

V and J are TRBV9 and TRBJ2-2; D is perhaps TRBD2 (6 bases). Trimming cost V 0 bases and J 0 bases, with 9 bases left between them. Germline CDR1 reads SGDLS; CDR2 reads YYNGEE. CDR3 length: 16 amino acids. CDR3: CASSVGRGTNTGELFF. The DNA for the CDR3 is TGTGCCAGCAGCGTAGGCCGGGGGACGAACACCGGGGAGCTGTTTTTT.

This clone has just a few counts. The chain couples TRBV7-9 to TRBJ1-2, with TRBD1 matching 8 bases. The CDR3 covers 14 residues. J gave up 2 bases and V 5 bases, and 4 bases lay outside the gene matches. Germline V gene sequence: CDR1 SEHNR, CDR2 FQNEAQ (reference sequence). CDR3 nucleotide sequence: TGTGCCAGCAGCCAGGACAGGGTAAACTATGGCTACACCTTC. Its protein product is CASSQDRVNYGYTF.

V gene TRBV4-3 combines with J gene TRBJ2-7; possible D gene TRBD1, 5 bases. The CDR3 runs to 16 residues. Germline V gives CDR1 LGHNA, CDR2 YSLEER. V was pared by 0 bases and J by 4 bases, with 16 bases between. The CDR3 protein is CASSQDGGRAAYEQYF. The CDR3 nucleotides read TGCGCCAGCAGCCAAGATGGCGGCAGGGCAGCTTACGAGCAGTACTTC.

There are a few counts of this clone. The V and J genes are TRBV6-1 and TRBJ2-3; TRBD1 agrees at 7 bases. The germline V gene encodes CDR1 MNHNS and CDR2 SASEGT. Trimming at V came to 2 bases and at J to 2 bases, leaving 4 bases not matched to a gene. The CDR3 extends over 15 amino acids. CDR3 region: CASSEWGQYTDTQYF. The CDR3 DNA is TGTGCCAGCAGTGAATGGGGACAGTACACAGATACGCAGTATTTT.

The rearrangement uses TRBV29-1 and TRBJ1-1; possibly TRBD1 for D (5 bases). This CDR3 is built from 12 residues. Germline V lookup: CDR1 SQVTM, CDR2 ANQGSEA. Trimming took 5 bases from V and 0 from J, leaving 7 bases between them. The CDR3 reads CSVWTLNTEAFF. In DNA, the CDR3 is TGCAGCGTTTGGACACTGAACACTGAAGCTTTCTTT.

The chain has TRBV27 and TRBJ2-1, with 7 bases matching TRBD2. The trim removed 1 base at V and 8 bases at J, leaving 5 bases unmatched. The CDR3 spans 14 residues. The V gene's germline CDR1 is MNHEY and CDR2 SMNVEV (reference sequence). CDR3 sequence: CASSLLGGKDEQFF. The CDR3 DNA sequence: TGTGCCAGCAGTTTATTGGGGGGGAAGGATGAGCAGTTCTTC.

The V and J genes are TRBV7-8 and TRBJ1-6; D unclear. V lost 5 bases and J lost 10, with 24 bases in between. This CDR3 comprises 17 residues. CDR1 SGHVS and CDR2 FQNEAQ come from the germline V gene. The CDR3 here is CASSPGRGLPRISPLHF. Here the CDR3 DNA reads TGTGCCAGCAGCCCGGGTCGGGGTCTCCCCCGTATCTCACCCCTCCACTTT.